This is a list of T cell receptor beta chains from one sample in a study of T-cell memory formation after mild COVID-19. TCRdb reprocessed the 5' RACE reads via MiXCR and lists one record per CDR3 protein. The table has around 200,000 distinct CDR3 sequences, roughly 20% seen once. The sample comprised PBMCs or a T cell subset sorted from them (not recorded which). Source of these receptors: a man aged 18 to 29 who had mild COVID-19 (a few samples of this study predate the infection). Cell type and time point are not known. Both conserved end residues are part of each CDR3. The order of the fields is clone size, V gene, J gene, D gene, CDR3 protein, CDR3 DNA. A D gene is named only where the DNA matches it firmly. Rows may omit the clone size; those that give it use once, few, many or a size class.

clone_size: few; v_call: TRBV4-2; j_call: TRBJ1-2; d_call: -; cdr3_aa: CASSQDPQGTHGYTF; cdr3_nt: TGTGCCAGCAGCCAAGATCCCCAGGGAACTCATGGCTACACCTTC
clone_size: -; v_call: TRBV10-3; j_call: TRBJ2-3; d_call: -; cdr3_aa: CAITDGGGQSTDTQYF; cdr3_nt: TGTGCCATCACCGACGGAGGGGGCCAGAGCACAGATACGCAGTATTTT
clone_size: few; v_call: TRBV28; j_call: TRBJ2-3; d_call: TRBD1; cdr3_aa: CASSLRTGGPSDTQYF; cdr3_nt: TGTGCCAGCAGTTTAAGGACAGGGGGCCCCTCAGATACGCAGTATTTT
clone_size: many; v_call: TRBV5-5; j_call: TRBJ1-5; d_call: TRBD1; cdr3_aa: CASSLQGDQPQHF; cdr3_nt: TGTGCCAGCAGCTTGCAGGGGGATCAGCCCCAGCATTTT
clone_size: -; v_call: TRBV20-1; j_call: TRBJ2-3; d_call: -; cdr3_aa: CSARDWRSGTQYF; cdr3_nt: TGCAGTGCTAGAGATTGGCGTTCAGGTACGCAGTATTTT
clone_size: -; v_call: TRBV19; j_call: TRBJ2-7; d_call: TRBD1; cdr3_aa: CASSIRQGAVEQYF; cdr3_nt: TGTGCCAGTAGTATAAGGCAGGGGGCGGTCGAGCAGTACTTC
clone_size: few; v_call: TRBV3-1; j_call: TRBJ1-1; d_call: -; cdr3_aa: CASSQGGGAFF; cdr3_nt: TGTGCCAGCAGCCAAGGTGGTGGGGCTTTCTTT
clone_size: few; v_call: TRBV27; j_call: TRBJ1-6; d_call: -; cdr3_aa: CASGKQGGDSPLHF; cdr3_nt: TGTGCCAGCGGTAAACAGGGTGGAGATTCACCCCTCCACTTT
clone_size: -; v_call: TRBV5-1; j_call: TRBJ2-3; d_call: -; cdr3_aa: CASSPTPADTQYF; cdr3_nt: TGCGCCAGCAGTCCAACTCCCGCAGATACGCAGTATTTT
clone_size: -; v_call: TRBV6-5; j_call: TRBJ1-1; d_call: -; cdr3_aa: CASSSLRGMNTEAFF; cdr3_nt: TGTGCCAGCAGTTCTTTAAGGGGCATGAACACTGAAGCTTTCTTT
clone_size: -; v_call: TRBV9; j_call: TRBJ2-3; d_call: -; cdr3_aa: CASSPRAGSLTDTQYF; cdr3_nt: TGTGCCAGCAGCCCCCGCGCGGGCAGCCTCACAGATACGCAGTATTTT
clone_size: few; v_call: TRBV20-1; j_call: TRBJ2-5; d_call: -; cdr3_aa: CSARDGRGETQYF; cdr3_nt: TGCAGTGCTAGAGACGGAAGGGGAGAGACCCAGTACTTC
clone_size: -; v_call: TRBV6-5; j_call: TRBJ2-1; d_call: TRBD2; cdr3_aa: CASSYSMWSSGVNEQFF; cdr3_nt: TGTGCCAGCAGTTACTCGATGTGGTCTAGCGGGGTAAATGAGCAGTTCTTC
clone_size: -; v_call: TRBV29-1; j_call: TRBJ2-7; d_call: -; cdr3_aa: CSASKSPPYEQYF; cdr3_nt: TGCAGCGCTAGCAAGTCTCCGCCCTACGAGCAGTACTTC
clone_size: -; v_call: TRBV6-6; j_call: TRBJ2-3; d_call: -; cdr3_aa: CASRSRGIRTDTQYF; cdr3_nt: TGTGCCAGCAGGTCAAGGGGCATACGCACAGATACGCAGTATTTT
clone_size: few; v_call: TRBV5-4; j_call: TRBJ2-3; d_call: -; cdr3_aa: CASSRNARDGDTQYF; cdr3_nt: TGTGCCAGCAGCCGGAATGCCAGGGACGGAGATACGCAGTATTTT
clone_size: few; v_call: TRBV9; j_call: TRBJ2-2; d_call: -; cdr3_aa: CASSVGGLSGELFF; cdr3_nt: TGTGCCAGCAGCGTAGGAGGACTCAGCGGGGAGCTGTTTTTT
clone_size: few; v_call: TRBV7-2; j_call: TRBJ1-2; d_call: -; cdr3_aa: CASSSSAGYGYTF; cdr3_nt: TGTGCCAGCAGCTCCTCGGCAGGCTATGGCTACACCTTC
clone_size: few; v_call: TRBV7-9; j_call: TRBJ2-6; d_call: -; cdr3_aa: CASSLHSNPGANVLTF; cdr3_nt: TGTGCCAGCAGCTTACACTCTAACCCGGGGGCCAACGTCCTGACTTTC
clone_size: -; v_call: TRBV7-2; j_call: TRBJ2-1; d_call: TRBD2; cdr3_aa: CASSFVGTSIGRRNEQFF; cdr3_nt: TGTGCCAGCAGCTTCGTCGGGACTAGCATCGGCAGGCGCAATGAGCAGTTCTTC
clone_size: once; v_call: TRBV20-1; j_call: TRBJ2-3; d_call: TRBD2; cdr3_aa: CSARLVGGVGPDTQYF; cdr3_nt: TGCAGTGCTAGACTCGTGGGGGGGGTGGGGCCAGATACGCAGTATTTT
clone_size: few; v_call: TRBV9; j_call: TRBJ2-2; d_call: -; cdr3_aa: CASSVGASWPGELFF; cdr3_nt: TGTGCCAGCAGCGTGGGGGCGTCTTGGCCCGGGGAGCTGTTTTTT
clone_size: -; v_call: TRBV5-1; j_call: TRBJ1-2; d_call: TRBD1; cdr3_aa: CASSLVTGGRGYTF; cdr3_nt: TGCGCCAGCAGCTTAGTTACAGGGGGCCGGGGCTACACCTTC
clone_size: -; v_call: TRBV15; j_call: TRBJ2-1; d_call: TRBD1; cdr3_aa: CATSRDLATTGQVQFF; cdr3_nt: TGTGCCACCAGCAGAGATCTCGCTACCACCGGACAGGTGCAGTTCTTC
clone_size: few; v_call: TRBV7-9; j_call: TRBJ2-5; d_call: TRBD2; cdr3_aa: CASSPPFRSGGTQETQYF; cdr3_nt: TGTGCCAGCAGCCCCCCCTTTAGGAGCGGGGGGACCCAAGAGACCCAGTACTTC
clone_size: many; v_call: TRBV4-1; j_call: TRBJ1-6; d_call: -; cdr3_aa: CASSQGSQDLYNSPLHF; cdr3_nt: TGCGCCAGCAGCCAAGGCAGCCAAGACCTTTATAATTCACCCCTCCACTTT
clone_size: -; v_call: TRBV4-2; j_call: TRBJ2-7; d_call: -; cdr3_aa: CASSQPGAHEQYF; cdr3_nt: TGTGCCAGCAGCCAACCGGGGGCCCACGAGCAGTACTTC
clone_size: -; v_call: TRBV4-3; j_call: TRBJ2-3; d_call: TRBD2; cdr3_aa: CASSQLAGGQDTQYF; cdr3_nt: TGCGCCAGCAGCCAGCTAGCGGGGGGGCAAGATACGCAGTATTTT
clone_size: few; v_call: TRBV10-1; j_call: TRBJ2-1; d_call: TRBD2; cdr3_aa: CASSGRSGGSGEQFF; cdr3_nt: TGCGCCAGCAGTGGACGTAGCGGGGGGTCCGGTGAGCAGTTCTTC
clone_size: many; v_call: TRBV4-1; j_call: TRBJ1-2; d_call: -; cdr3_aa: CASSQGDGYTF; cdr3_nt: TGCGCCAGCAGCCAAGGGGATGGCTACACCTTC